These T cell receptor beta chains were read from a single sample in a study of T cell repertoires in cytomegalovirus infection. These receptors lack a known antigen. MiXCR, applied by TCRdb to the reads, yields one record per CDR3 protein. The table has about 830,000 distinct CDR3 sequences, around a third seen once. The sequences come from cultured CD8+ T cells from PBMCs, collected from culture after CMV antigen stimulation. These receptors all come from a human donor in good health (CMV status not recorded). Some clones in this sample may be carry-over from other donors' samples. CDR3s include the opening cysteine and the closing phenylalanine or tryptophan. The D gene is left open where the match is weak. A row's size may be missing; if present it is once, few, many or a size class.

D gene | clone size | J gene | V gene | CDR3 protein | CDR3 DNA
TRBD2 | few | TRBJ2-7 | TRBV4-1 | CASSTDQGLLYEQYF | TGCGCCAGCAGCACTGACCAGGGACTACTCTACGAGCAGTACTTC
TRBD2 | many | TRBJ2-5 | TRBV7-2 | CASSWGGGGLAETQYF | TGTGCCAGCAGCTGGGGGGGGGGAGGGTTGGCGGAGACCCAGTACTTC
- | once | TRBJ1-2 | TRBV29-1 | CSVEGAGGGYTF | TGCAGCGTTGAAGGGGCCGGGGGCGGCTACACCTTC
TRBD2 | few | TRBJ2-7 | TRBV2 | CASSGEGSSYEQYF | TGTGCCAGCAGTGGGGAGGGAAGCTCCTACGAGCAGTACTTC
- | few | TRBJ1-1 | TRBV13 | CASSLDAWDEGPRF | TGTGCCAGCAGCTTAGATGCCTGGGACGAGGGACCACGGTTT
- | - | TRBJ2-5 | TRBV19 | CASSIHHSPQETQYF | TGTGCCAGTAGTATCCATCACTCCCCTCAAGAGACCCAGTACTTC
- | - | TRBJ2-1 | TRBV7-8 | CASSFRSPYNEQFF | TGTGCCAGCAGCTTCAGGAGCCCTTACAATGAGCAGTTCTTC
- | - | TRBJ1-6 | TRBV6-5 | CASSYSRELNSPLHF | TGTGCCAGCAGTTACTCGCGGGAACTTAATTCACCCCTCCACTTT
- | many | TRBJ1-5 | TRBV7-6 | CASSRDFSNQPQHF | TGTGCCAGCAGTCGGGACTTTAGCAATCAGCCCCAGCATTTT
- | many | TRBJ1-4 | TRBV7-8 | CASSSTGPHNEKLFF | TGTGCCAGCAGCTCTACAGGGCCTCATAATGAAAAACTGTTTTTT
TRBD1 | - | TRBJ2-1 | TRBV20-1 | CSASTRGQGSYNEQFF | TGCAGTGCCTCAACACGGGGACAGGGGTCCTACAATGAGCAGTTCTTC
- | - | TRBJ1-2 | TRBV24-1 | CATSAGEGRGYTF | TGTGCCACCAGTGCCGGTGAGGGTAGGGGCTACACCTTC
- | many | TRBJ2-7 | TRBV7-8 | CASSLRGVRADYEQYF | TGTGCCAGCAGCTTAAGAGGAGTTAGGGCCGACTACGAGCAGTACTTC
TRBD2 | many | TRBJ2-1 | TRBV7-7 | CASSLALGGGYNEQFF | TGTGCTAGCAGCTTAGCATTGGGGGGGGGATACAATGAGCAGTTCTTC
- | - | TRBJ1-1 | TRBV27 | CASSTVGGATEAFF | TGTGCCAGCAGTACCGTGGGGGGGGCCACTGAAGCTTTCTTT
- | - | TRBJ2-1 | TRBV6-8 | CASSLTSGWGEQFF | TGTGCCAGCAGCCTGACTAGTGGATGGGGTGAGCAGTTCTTC
- | - | TRBJ1-1 | TRBV13 | CASSSGNSEAFF | TGTGCCAGCAGCTCCGGCAATTCTGAAGCTTTCTTT
TRBD2 | - | TRBJ2-1 | TRBV28 | CASSWEGSSYNEQFF | TGTGCCAGCAGTTGGGAGGGAAGCTCCTACAATGAGCAGTTCTTC
- | many | TRBJ1-5 | TRBV12-5 | CASGPGGGGQPQHF | TGTGCTAGTGGTCCGGGCGGGGGGGGTCAGCCCCAGCATTTT
- | few | TRBJ1-5 | TRBV19 | CASSIAVNQPQHF | TGTGCCAGTAGTATAGCTGTCAATCAGCCCCAGCATTTT